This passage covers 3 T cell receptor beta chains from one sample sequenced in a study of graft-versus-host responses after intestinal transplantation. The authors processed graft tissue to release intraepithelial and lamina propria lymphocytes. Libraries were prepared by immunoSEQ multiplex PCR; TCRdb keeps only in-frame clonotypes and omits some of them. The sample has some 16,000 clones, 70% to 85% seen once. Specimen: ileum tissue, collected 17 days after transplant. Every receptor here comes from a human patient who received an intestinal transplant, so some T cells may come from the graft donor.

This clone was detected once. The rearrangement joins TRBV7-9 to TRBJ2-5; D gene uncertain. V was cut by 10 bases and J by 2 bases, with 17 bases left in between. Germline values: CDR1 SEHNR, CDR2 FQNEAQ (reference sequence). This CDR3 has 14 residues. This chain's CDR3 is CATAAPAEQETQYF. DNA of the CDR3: TGTGCCACCGCCGCCCCAGCAGAACAAGAGACCCAGTACTTC.

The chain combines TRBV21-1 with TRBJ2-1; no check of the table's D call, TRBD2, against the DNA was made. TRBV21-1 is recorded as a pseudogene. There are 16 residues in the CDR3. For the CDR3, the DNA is TGTGCCAGCAGCAAAGTACTGCGGGAGGTAGGTAATGAGCAGTTCTTC. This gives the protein CASSKVLREVGNEQFF.

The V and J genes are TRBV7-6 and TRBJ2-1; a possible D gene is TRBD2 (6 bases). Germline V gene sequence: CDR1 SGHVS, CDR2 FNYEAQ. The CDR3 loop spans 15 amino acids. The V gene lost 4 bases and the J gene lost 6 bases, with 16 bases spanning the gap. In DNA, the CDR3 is TGTGCCAGCAGCTCCAGTCCGGGACTCCGCAATGAGCAGTTCTTC. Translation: CASSSSPGLRNEQFF.